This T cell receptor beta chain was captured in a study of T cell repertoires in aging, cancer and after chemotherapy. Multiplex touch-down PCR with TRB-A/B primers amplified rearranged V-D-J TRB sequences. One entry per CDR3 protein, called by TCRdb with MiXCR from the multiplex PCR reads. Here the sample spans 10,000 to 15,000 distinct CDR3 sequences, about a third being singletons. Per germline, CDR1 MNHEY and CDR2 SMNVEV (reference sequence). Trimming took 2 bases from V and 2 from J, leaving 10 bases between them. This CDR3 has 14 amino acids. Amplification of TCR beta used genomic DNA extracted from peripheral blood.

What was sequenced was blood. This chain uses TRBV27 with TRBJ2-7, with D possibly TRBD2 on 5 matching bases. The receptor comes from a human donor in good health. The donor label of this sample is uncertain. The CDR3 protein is CASSLLGGPYEQYF. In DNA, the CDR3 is TGTGCCAGCAGTTTACTAGGAGGTCCCTACGAGCAGTACTTC.